Following are 17 T cell receptor beta chains from one sample sequenced in a study of shared clonotypes between healthy human individuals. Sequencing used immunoSEQ multiplex PCR; TCRdb keeps in-frame clones, though not all of them. The repertoire includes roughly 2.5 million clones, approximately 92% of them detected once, and around 0.14% sits in the top ten. Material: naive CD4+ T cells sorted from blood. Subset: CD45RA+ positively selected. The receptors originated from a man aged 18 to 29 in good health.

Note on this clone: At one end, the junction sequence differs from germline, possibly due to a read error. The chain employs TRBV7-2 and TRBJ2-5, with TRBD2 as a possible D gene (7 bases). The length of the CDR3 is 18 residues. The germline V gene encodes CDR1 SGHTA and CDR2 FQGNSA. The CDR3 here is CASNLRGGTTYFQETQYF. The CDR3 region has the DNA TGTGCCAGCAACTTACGGGGAGGGACAACTTATTTCCAAGAGACCCAGTACTTC.

The rearrangement joins TRBV7-2 to TRBJ1-4; D gene ambiguous. This CDR3 region has 15 residues. In germline, CDR1 is SGHTA, CDR2 FQGNSA. V was shortened by 3 bases and J by 4 bases, with 12 bases between the two germline ends. CDR3 in amino acids: CASSLWERNNEKLFF. The CDR3, as DNA: TGTGCCAGCAGCTTGTGGGAACGAAATAATGAAAAACTGTTTTTT.

The chain uses TRBV2 and TRBJ2-3; D remains unclear. The CDR3 spans 12 residues. The V gene lost 5 bases and the J gene lost 2 bases, with 5 bases spanning the gap. CDR1 is SNHLY and CDR2 is FYNNEI in the germline V gene. The chain's CDR3 is CASSWNTDTQYF. CDR3 nucleotides: TGTGCCAGCAGTTGGAACACAGATACGCAGTATTTT.

The rearrangement uses TRBV4-1 and TRBJ2-3; D not resolved. V lost 0 bases and J 2 bases, leaving 9 bases between the germline ends. Germline V gene sequence: CDR1 MGHRA, CDR2 YSYEKL. The CDR3 covers 15 residues. The CDR3 is CASSQDLPNTDTQYF. In DNA, the CDR3 is TGCGCCAGCAGCCAAGATCTCCCTAACACAGATACGCAGTATTTT.

This rearrangement joins TRBV28 to TRBJ2-4, with 8 nucleotides matching TRBD2. This CDR3 spans 20 amino acids. The germline CDR1 and CDR2 sequences are MDHEN and SYDVKM. Trimming cost V 3 bases and J 0 bases; bases outside gene matches: 16. The CDR3 DNA sequence: TGTGCCAGCAGTTTTGGACTCGGGAGGGTTCAGGGGCTAGCCAAAAACATTCAGTACTTC. It specifies CASSFGLGRVQGLAKNIQYF.

V and J are TRBV29-1 and TRBJ2-5; the D is unclear. The CDR3 runs 11 residues. Deletions cut 0 bases from V and 8 bases from J, with 7 bases between. Germline V gives CDR1 SQVTM, CDR2 ANQGSEA. The CDR3 here is CSVEDRATQYF. The CDR3 bases are TGCAGCGTTGAAGATCGGGCCACCCAGTACTTC. The full variable domain, with the rest looked up from reference TRBV29-1 and TRBJ2-5, is SAVISQKPSRDICQRGTSLTIQCQVDSQVTMMFWYRQQPGQSLTLIATANQGSEATYESGFVIDKFPISRPNLTFSTLTVSNMSPEDSSIYLCSVEDRATQYFGPGTRLLVL.

The chain joins TRBV7-9 to TRBJ2-3; D not certain. CDR1 SEHNR and CDR2 FQNEAQ come from the germline V gene (reference sequence). The CDR3 has 14 residues. V gave up 5 bases and J gave up 5 bases, with 14 bases separating them. The CDR3 loop is CASSHQVVRDTQYF. In nucleotides, the CDR3 is TGTGCCAGCAGCCATCAAGTAGTGAGAGATACGCAGTATTTT. Drawing the rest from reference TRBV7-9 and TRBJ2-3, the complete variable domain is DTGVSQNPRHKITKRGQNVTFRCDPISEHNRLYWYRQTLGQGPEFLTYFQNEAQLEKSRLLSDRFSAERPKGSFSTLEIQRTEQGDSAMYLCASSHQVVRDTQYFGPGTRLTVL.

DNA of the CDR3: TGTGCCTGGAGTGGACTAGCGGGCGTCCCACGTCCGTACTTC. It specifies CAWSGLAGVPRPYF. The chain uses TRBV30 and TRBJ2-7, with TRBD2 matching 10 bases. Trimming took 1 base from V and 12 from J; bases not matched to a gene: 12. The CDR3 spans 14 residues. Germline V CDR1 and CDR2: GTSNPN, SVGIG (reference sequence).

The rearrangement uses TRBV11-2 and TRBJ1-2, with D possibly being TRBD1 (6 bases). The CDR3 has 12 residues. Germline loops: CDR1 SGHAT, CDR2 FQNNGV. V lost 7 bases to trimming and J lost 6 bases, with 12 bases between them. The CDR3 coding sequence is TGTGCCAGCAATTCGAGGGGGGATGGCTACACCTTC. Amino acid sequence: CASNSRGDGYTF.

A remark on this clone: At the DNA level, this CDR3 is encoded by other sequences in the same sample as well. V usage is TRBV7-9 and J usage is TRBJ1-1, with 8 nucleotides matching TRBD1. CDR1 is SEHNR and CDR2 is FQNEAQ in the germline V gene (reference sequence). Germline trimming cut 5 bases from V and 4 bases from J; bases unmatched to any gene: 3. This CDR3 is built from 13 residues. CDR3 loop: CASSLTGGTEAFF. The CDR3 bases are TGTGCCAGCAGCCTTACAGGGGGCACTGAAGCTTTCTTT.

The V and J genes are TRBV10-3 and TRBJ2-1; no definite D call. This CDR3 spans 18 amino acids. The V end lost 1 base, the J end lost 0 bases, and 16 bases lay between the germline ends. Germline assignment: CDR1 ENHRY and CDR2 SYGVKD. CDR3 sequence: CAISEYGSYSSSYNEQFF. The CDR3 DNA reads TGTGCCATCAGTGAGTACGGCTCCTACTCTAGCTCCTACAATGAGCAGTTCTTC.

With respect to this clone: This specimen includes other DNA sequences encoding the same CDR3. V is TRBV18 and J is TRBJ2-3; 10 bases are shared with TRBD1. The trim removed 3 bases at V and 0 bases at J, leaving 3 bases unmatched. The CDR3 has 16 amino acids. CDR1 and CDR2 (germline): KGHSH, LQKENI. As DNA, the CDR3 is TGTGCCAGCTCACCCCCGGGACAGGGGAGCACAGATACGCAGTATTTT. Its protein is CASSPPGQGSTDTQYF.

This sequence joins TRBV5-6 and TRBJ1-2; 8 positions agree with TRBD1. V shed 4 bases, J shed 7 bases, and the junction held 12 bases outside the gene matches. The CDR3 loop spans 15 amino acids. Germline-derived CDR1 and CDR2 are SGHDT and YYEEEE. CDR3 loop: CASSPIRGQRGGYTF. The CDR3 DNA sequence: TGTGCCAGCAGCCCGATCAGGGGGCAGAGGGGTGGCTACACCTTC.

The chain combines TRBV28 with TRBJ1-1; 8 nucleotides agree with TRBD1. The CDR3 loop spans 12 amino acids. The germline V gene has CDR1 MDHEN and CDR2 SYDVKM. The V and J ends lost 2 bases and 11 bases, in that order; junction bases with no gene match: 4. The CDR3 region is CASSLPDRAAFF. In nucleotides, the CDR3 is TGTGCCAGCAGTTTACCGGACAGGGCGGCTTTCTTT. Using reference TRBV28 and TRBJ1-1 for the parts outside the CDR3, the full variable domain is DVKVTQSSRYLVKRTGEKVFLECVQDMDHENMFWYRQDPGLGLRLIYFSYDVKMKEKGDIPEGYSVSREKKERFSLILESASTNQTSMYLCASSLPDRAAFFGQGTRLTVV.

The chain recombines TRBV9 with TRBJ2-2; TRBD2 is a possible D gene (6 bases). Germline CDR1 and CDR2: SGDLS and YYNGEE. CDR3 size: 17 residues. The V end lost 3 bases, the J end lost 0 bases, and 15 bases lay between the germline ends. The CDR3 spells CASSAHRDSANTGELFF. The CDR3 coding sequence is TGTGCCAGCAGCGCCCACCGGGACTCAGCGAACACCGGGGAGCTGTTTTTT.

This chain uses TRBV2 with TRBJ2-4; 14 nucleotides line up with TRBD2. The CDR3 has 19 amino acids. V lost 2 bases, J lost 0 bases, and 6 bases stayed unmatched. Looked up from germline, CDR1 is SNHLY and CDR2 is FYNNEI. The CDR3 spells CASSEKGLAGVKAKNIQYF. The CDR3 DNA sequence: TGTGCCAGCAGTGAAAAGGGACTAGCGGGGGTGAAAGCCAAAAACATTCAGTACTTC.

The chain recombines TRBV7-2 with TRBJ2-5, with 8 positions matching TRBD2. From germline, CDR1 is SGHTA and CDR2 FQGNSA. CDR3 size: 14 residues. Trimming took 5 bases from V and 10 from J; bases not matched to a gene: 12. For the CDR3, the DNA is TGTGCCAGCAGCCCCACTCGCAGCGGGGGCAGCCAGTACTTC. This translates into CASSPTRSGGSQYF.